These T cell receptor beta chains were read from a single sample in a study of cytomegalovirus exposure and HLA in healthy donors. Only in-frame clones appear in the TCRdb table, and some are missing; sequencing was by immunoSEQ multiplex PCR. The sample consists of 75,000 to 95,000 clones, approximately 84% of them appearing once. The sample consisted of PBMCs. Every receptor here comes from a woman aged 18-35 years in good health and CMV-seropositive. The CDR3 runs from the conserved cysteine through the conserved F or W. The D gene is left open where the match is weak. The size field is filled for only some rows; it gives once, few, many or a size class.

clone size,J gene,D gene,V gene,CDR3 protein,CDR3 DNA
NA,TRBJ2-1,TRBD2,TRBV19,CASSIVAGGDYNEQFF,TGTGCCAGTAGTATAGTCGCGGGAGGAGACTACAATGAGCAGTTCTTC
NA,TRBJ1-1,NA,TRBV21-1,CASSKLQYLRTGGEMNTEAFF,TGTGCCAGCAGCAAGCTGCAATACCTGCGGACAGGGGGTGAGATGAACACTGAAGCTTTCTTT
NA,TRBJ2-7,NA,TRBV6-5,CASSLTGSYEQYF,TGTGCCAGCAGCCTGACGGGATCCTACGAGCAGTACTTC
NA,TRBJ2-7,TRBD1,TRBV6-5,CASALLRGYEQYF,TGTGCCAGCGCCCTACTCAGGGGGTACGAGCAGTACTTC
NA,TRBJ2-3,TRBD2,TRBV9,CASSRRTSIDDTQYF,TGTGCCAGCAGCAGACGGACTAGCATAGATGATACGCAGTATTTT
NA,TRBJ2-5,TRBD1,TRBV7-7,CASSRDRGETQYF,TGTGCTAGCAGTCGAGACAGGGGGGAGACCCAGTACTTC
NA,TRBJ2-3,NA,TRBV5-4,CASSTGLSDTQYF,TGTGCCAGCAGCACGGGACTCTCAGATACGCAGTATTTT
NA,TRBJ2-5,TRBD1,TRBV10-3,CAISDSQGAQETQYF,TGTGCCATCAGTGACTCCCAGGGGGCCCAAGAGACCCAGTACTTC
NA,TRBJ1-3,NA,TRBV30,CAWGDFKSGNTIYF,TGTGCCTGGGGAGACTTTAAGTCGGGAAACACCATATATTTT
NA,TRBJ1-2,NA,TRBV6-1,CASRQSIYGYTF,TGTGCCAGCAGGCAGTCAATTTATGGCTACACCTTC
once,TRBJ1-4,NA,TRBV30,CAWSNGNRAEKLFF,TGTGCCTGGAGTAATGGGAACAGGGCCGAAAAACTGTTTTTT
NA,TRBJ1-4,NA,TRBV19,CASTNGPIRFGKLFF,TGTGCCAGTACCAATGGGCCAATAAGGTTTGGGAAACTGTTTTTT
NA,TRBJ1-4,NA,TRBV4-1,CASSQDTRKLFF,TGCGCCAGCAGCCAAGATACTCGAAAACTGTTTTTT
NA,TRBJ1-2,NA,TRBV7-9,CASSSDRLTF,TGTGCCAGCAGCTCAGATCGTCTCACCTTC
NA,TRBJ2-6,NA,TRBV7-9,CASADPSGANVLTF,TGTGCCAGCGCGGATCCCTCGGGGGCCAACGTCCTGACTTTC
NA,TRBJ1-4,TRBD1,TRBV5-1,CASSRTGGDATNEKLFF,TGCGCCAGCAGCAGGACAGGGGGCGACGCAACTAATGAAAAACTGTTTTTT
NA,TRBJ2-5,NA,TRBV20-1,CSAIRGETQYF,TGCAGTGCTATCAGAGGGGAGACCCAGTACTTC
NA,TRBJ1-5,NA,TRBV25-1,CASSGNTDSHSNQPQHF,TGTGCCAGCAGTGGAAATACCGACAGCCATAGCAATCAGCCCCAGCATTTT
NA,TRBJ1-1,NA,TRBV23-1,CASRRCIGVDTEAFF,TGCGCCAGCAGGCGCTGCATCGGGGTTGACACTGAAGCTTTCTTT
NA,TRBJ2-2,NA,TRBV28,CASSPESNIGELFF,TGTGCCAGCAGCCCGGAGAGTAATATCGGGGAGCTGTTTTTT
NA,TRBJ2-3,TRBD2,TRBV30,CAWRYLAGGGDTQYF,TGTGCCTGGAGATATCTAGCGGGAGGTGGAGATACGCAGTATTTT
NA,TRBJ2-7,NA,TRBV30,CAWSAGVGSYEQYF,TGTGCCTGGAGTGCAGGGGTCGGTTCCTACGAGCAGTACTTC
NA,TRBJ2-6,NA,TRBV6-6,CASSYVPDSGANVLTF,TGTGCCAGCAGTTACGTCCCAGACTCTGGGGCCAACGTCCTGACTTTC
NA,TRBJ1-4,NA,TRBV7-8,CASSYQGMLTNEKLFF,TGTGCCAGCAGCTACCAGGGGATGTTGACTAATGAAAAACTGTTTTTT
NA,TRBJ2-3,NA,TRBV27,CASRFSRDNRGRTQYF,TGTGCCAGCAGATTTAGCCGGGACAATCGAGGGCGTACGCAGTATTTT
few,TRBJ2-3,TRBD2,TRBV7-9,CASSRSGASSTDTQYF,TGTGCCAGCAGCCGAAGCGGGGCGTCTAGCACAGATACGCAGTATTTT
few,TRBJ2-4,TRBD1,TRBV6-5,CASSRRTGKNIQYF,TGTGCCAGCAGCCGCCGGACAGGGAAAAACATTCAGTACTTC
few,TRBJ1-1,TRBD1,TRBV6-1,CASSPRQGWTEAFF,TGTGCCAGCAGTCCAAGACAGGGGTGGACTGAAGCTTTCTTT
NA,TRBJ1-4,NA,TRBV11-2,CASSLARGTTNEKLFF,TGTGCCAGCAGCTTAGCCCGCGGGACAACTAATGAAAAACTGTTTTTT
many,TRBJ2-1,NA,TRBV6-4,CASSDRAGSNNEQFF,TGTGCCAGCAGTGATCGGGCGGGGTCAAACAATGAGCAGTTCTTC
NA,TRBJ1-1,TRBD1,TRBV5-1,CASRLGTGGTEAFF,TGCGCCAGTAGGCTGGGGACAGGGGGCACTGAAGCTTTCTTT
NA,TRBJ2-7,NA,TRBV12-5,CASGRIPYEQYF,TGTGCTAGTGGTCGTATCCCCTACGAGCAGTACTTC
NA,TRBJ2-5,NA,TRBV5-4,CASSLFGAGETQYF,TGTGCCAGCAGCTTGTTTGGGGCAGGGGAGACCCAGTACTTC